This TCR beta chain appears in the sequencing data of a study of T cell responses to AZD1222 COVID-19 vaccine. Study observations and caveats: Donors, mostly white British, included more females; clonal diversity was possibly underestimated. Variant regions that are unmutated are reportedly the target of nearly half of spike-specific TCRs. With dominance at 160-218 and 743-854, vaccine-associated CD4 TCRs spanned spike.

This CDR3 contains 14 residues. V shed 4 bases and J shed 4 bases, with 13 bases lying between them. Germline lookup yields CDR1 SEHNR and CDR2 FQNEAQ (reference sequence). Assay: immunoSEQ multiplex PCR; the TCRdb copy retains only in-frame clones and omits some. Of 100,000 or so clones in the sample, about 87% were seen once. About this clone itself: What it recognizes is unknown.

The source was peripheral blood, collected on day 0 of AZD1222 vaccination. This TCR was recovered from an adult in good health. The chain employs TRBV7-9 and TRBJ1-2, with D perhaps TRBD1 (6 bases). CDR3 DNA: TGTGCCAGCAGCTACCCACAGGGAGGCTATGGCTACACCTTC. Encoded protein: CASSYPQGGYGYTF.